The rows below give T cell receptor beta chains drawn from one sample of a study of early T cells in non-severe SARS-CoV-2 infection. TCRdb used MiXCR to reprocess the 5' RACE reads, holding one entry per CDR3 protein. The sample comprises tens of thousands of distinct CDR3 sequences, around 12% of which are singletons, and 3.5% to 5% rests with the top ten. Material: whole blood, obtained at baseline. The receptors were sampled from an adult who was a healthcare worker with PCR-confirmed SARS-CoV-2 infection or an uninfected control (not recorded which). Each CDR3 is given with its conserved first and last residue. The D gene is left open where the match is weak. Not all rows give a size; the values are once, few, many and, for expanded clones, a class.

TRBV6-1	-	-	TRBJ2-2	CASSVLNSASGELFF	TGTGCCAGCAGTGTCCTCAATAGCGCTTCCGGGGAGCTGTTTTTT
TRBV3-1	-	many	TRBJ1-6	CASSHAQSLQGPLHF	TGTGCCAGCAGCCACGCACAGAGCCTCCAAGGACCCCTCCACTTT
TRBV29-1	TRBD1	few	TRBJ1-6	CSVATGGVNSPLHF	TGCAGCGTTGCGACAGGGGGTGTCAATTCACCCCTCCACTTT
TRBV6-5	-	-	TRBJ2-3	CASRRGTLPSTDTQYF	TGTGCCAGCAGACGCGGGACTCTTCCCTCAACAGATACGCAGTATTTT
TRBV3-1	-	-	TRBJ2-1	CASSQDGRGSFYNEQFF	TGTGCCAGCAGCCAAGATGGGCGGGGTAGCTTCTACAATGAGCAGTTCTTC
TRBV10-1	TRBD2	-	TRBJ2-7	CASSDGGSLYEQYF	TGCGCCAGCAGTGACGGCGGGAGTCTCTACGAGCAGTACTTC
TRBV6-2/TRBV6-3	-	-	TRBJ2-3	CASSYGEATDTQYF	TGTGCCAGCAGTTACGGAGAAGCAACAGATACGCAGTATTTT
TRBV12-3/TRBV12-4	TRBD1	-	TRBJ2-1	CASSLRTGGTGNEQFF	TGTGCCAGCAGTCTCCGGACAGGGGGCACGGGCAATGAGCAGTTCTTC
TRBV20-1	TRBD2	-	TRBJ2-7	CSASLAGSSYEQYF	TGCAGTGCTAGCTTAGCGGGGAGCTCCTACGAGCAGTACTTC
TRBV5-4	TRBD1	few	TRBJ1-1	CASRTGILSTEAFF	TGTGCCAGCAGGACAGGGATATTGAGCACTGAAGCTTTCTTT
TRBV7-9	TRBD2	few	TRBJ2-1	CASSPKTSGYNEQFF	TGTGCCAGCAGCCCTAAGACTAGCGGATACAATGAGCAGTTCTTC
TRBV19	-	-	TRBJ2-4	CASSQLVAKNIQYF	TGTGCCAGTAGTCAGCTGGTAGCCAAAAACATTCAGTACTTC
TRBV20-1	-	-	TRBJ2-4	CSAIFAGRDIQYF	TGCAGTGCTATTTTTGCAGGGAGAGACATTCAGTACTTC
TRBV7-9	TRBD1	-	TRBJ1-3	CASSRDRGIGGSSGNTIYF	TGTGCCAGCAGCCGAGACAGGGGAATTGGTGGTAGCTCTGGAAACACCATATATTTT
TRBV20-1	-	-	TRBJ2-7	CSARQPGLSSYEQYF	TGCAGTGCTAGACAACCGGGACTGTCCTCCTACGAGCAGTACTTC
TRBV11-3	TRBD2	-	TRBJ2-7	CASSPLAGFGEQYF	TGTGCCAGCAGCCCACTAGCGGGATTCGGAGAGCAGTACTTC
TRBV2	-	few	TRBJ2-3	CASSFRDTQYF	TGTGCCAGCAGTTTTAGAGATACGCAGTATTTT
TRBV5-4	-	-	TRBJ2-3	CASSWAGGGTISTDTQYF	TGTGCCAGCAGCTGGGCAGGGGGGGGTACAATTAGCACAGATACGCAGTATTTT
TRBV27	-	-	TRBJ1-5	CASSGQPSNQPQHF	TGTGCCAGCAGCGGACAGCCGAGCAATCAGCCCCAGCATTTT
TRBV11-3	TRBD1	many	TRBJ2-4	CASSLRDRLAKNIQYF	TGTGCCAGCAGCTTAAGGGACAGATTAGCCAAAAACATTCAGTACTTC
TRBV5-1	-	-	TRBJ2-7	CASSLEAGANEQYF	TGCGCCAGCAGCTTGGAGGCAGGGGCTAACGAGCAGTACTTC
TRBV29-1	-	few	TRBJ1-2	CSVQEGYGYTF	TGCAGCGTTCAGGAGGGCTATGGCTACACCTTC
TRBV28	-	many	TRBJ2-7	CASSSEGRSSYEQYF	TGTGCCAGCAGTTCCGAAGGGCGATCCTCCTACGAGCAGTACTTC
TRBV5-6	-	few	TRBJ1-6	CASSHRSSYNSPLHF	TGTGCCAGCAGCCACAGGAGCTCCTATAATTCACCCCTCCACTTT
TRBV5-4	-	few	TRBJ2-1	CASSLRETYNEQFF	TGTGCCAGCAGCTTGCGGGAGACTTACAATGAGCAGTTCTTC
TRBV5-1	-	-	TRBJ1-6	CASSLNSPPGISPLHF	TGCGCCAGCAGCTTAAACAGCCCCCCAGGGATCTCACCCCTCCACTTT
TRBV2	-	-	TRBJ2-5	CASTRDFEETQYF	TGTGCCAGCACTAGGGACTTTGAAGAGACCCAGTACTTC
TRBV7-2	TRBD1	few	TRBJ2-7	CASSRGTGDEQYF	TGTGCCAGCAGCCGGGGGACAGGGGACGAGCAGTACTTC
TRBV11-3	-	few	TRBJ2-1	CASSLVQRSSYNEQFF	TGTGCCAGCAGCTTAGTACAGCGGAGCTCCTACAATGAGCAGTTCTTC
TRBV20-1	-	many	TRBJ2-7	CSATPTGEQYF	TGCAGTGCTACGCCGACGGGAGAGCAGTACTTC
TRBV12-5	-	-	TRBJ2-7	CASGPGHRSYEQYF	TGTGCTAGTGGCCCGGGACATCGTTCCTACGAGCAGTACTTC
TRBV2	-	-	TRBJ1-1	CASSVGAGNTEAFF	TGTGCCAGCAGTGTGGGCGCGGGGAACACTGAAGCTTTCTTT
TRBV19	TRBD2	-	TRBJ2-1	CASSIDRSGRASYNEQFF	TGTGCCAGTAGTATAGATCGCAGCGGGAGGGCCTCCTACAATGAGCAGTTCTTC
TRBV10-1	-	few	TRBJ2-4	CASSKDIVKNIQYF	TGCGCCAGCAGTAAAGACATTGTGAAAAACATTCAGTACTTC
TRBV9	-	few	TRBJ1-5	CASSVGGGSQPQHF	TGTGCCAGCAGCGTAGGAGGTGGGTCTCAGCCCCAGCATTTT
TRBV28	TRBD1	few	TRBJ1-3	CASGKTGARTHTIYF	TGTGCCAGCGGGAAGACAGGGGCCCGTACTCACACCATATATTTT
TRBV24-1	TRBD1	few	TRBJ2-3	CATSDFGTGEDTQYF	TGTGCCACCAGTGATTTCGGGACAGGGGAAGATACGCAGTATTTT
TRBV11-3	-	many	TRBJ1-6	CASSSQDRPNSPLHF	TGTGCCAGCAGCTCCCAGGACAGACCAAATTCACCCCTCCACTTT
TRBV20-1	-	-	TRBJ2-1	CSARVMGGFTYNEQFF	TGCAGTGCTAGAGTTATGGGGGGCTTTACCTACAATGAGCAGTTCTTC
TRBV15	TRBD2	few	TRBJ2-1	CATSRDPISGRANEQFF	TGTGCCACCAGCAGAGATCCGATTAGCGGGAGGGCAAATGAGCAGTTCTTC
TRBV3-1	TRBD1	few	TRBJ1-1	CASSQTGGAFF	TGTGCCAGCAGCCAGACAGGGGGGGCTTTCTTT
TRBV20-1	-	-	TRBJ2-4	CSARDDGLRGLVAKNIQYF	TGCAGTGCTAGAGATGACGGGTTGAGGGGATTAGTGGCCAAAAACATTCAGTACTTC
TRBV29-1	-	few	TRBJ2-3	CSAGTGTSTDTQYF	TGCAGCGCCGGCACAGGGACTAGCACAGATACGCAGTATTTT
TRBV11-3	-	few	TRBJ2-3	CASSPAAGTPTDTQYF	TGTGCCAGCAGCCCCGCGGCGGGAACCCCCACAGATACGCAGTATTTT
TRBV5-1	TRBD2	-	TRBJ2-1	CASSPLREGDEQFF	TGCGCCAGCAGCCCCCTGCGGGAGGGTGATGAGCAGTTCTTC
TRBV12-3/TRBV12-4	-	few	TRBJ1-1	CASRLRRALNTEAFF	TGTGCCAGCAGGTTAAGGAGGGCTTTGAACACTGAAGCTTTCTTT
TRBV10-1	-	-	TRBJ2-2	CASRRTRDTGELFF	TGCGCCAGCAGAAGGACGCGGGACACCGGGGAGCTGTTTTTT
TRBV7-9	TRBD1	-	TRBJ1-2	CASRQGVNYGYTF	TGTGCCAGCAGGCAGGGGGTAAACTATGGCTACACCTTC
TRBV29-1	-	-	TRBJ1-1	CSGLTGRNTEAFF	TGCAGCGGTTTGACAGGCAGGAACACTGAAGCTTTCTTT
TRBV11-2	-	many	TRBJ1-1	CASSLGTGRNTEAFF	TGTGCCAGCAGCTTAGGCACCGGGAGGAACACTGAAGCTTTCTTT
TRBV2	-	-	TRBJ2-1	CASSERQGERGEQFF	TGTGCCAGCAGTGAAAGGCAGGGAGAGAGGGGCGAGCAGTTCTTC
TRBV29-1	TRBD1	-	TRBJ1-2	CSVGTGGSDYGYTF	TGCAGCGTGGGGACAGGGGGCAGTGACTATGGCTACACCTTC
TRBV28	-	-	TRBJ1-1	CASTHRGVGTEAFF	TGTGCCAGCACTCATAGGGGGGTTGGCACTGAAGCTTTCTTT
TRBV11-2	TRBD2	few	TRBJ2-1	CASSLWGTINEQFF	TGTGCCAGCAGCTTATGGGGGACTATCAATGAGCAGTTCTTC